Listed below are T cell receptor beta chains from one sample, sequenced in a study of identical twins. TCRdb re-called the 5' RACE reads with MiXCR, one entry per CDR3 protein. The sample holds about 330,000 distinct CDR3 sequences, over 9% seen once. This same sample was also taken into another study, of yellow fever vaccine responses in identical twins.

Source material: CD8+ T cells sorted from blood. All receptors come from a woman between 18 and 29 years old in good health. CDR3s include the opening cysteine and the closing phenylalanine or tryptophan. The order of the fields is D gene, clone size, J gene, V gene, CDR3 DNA, CDR3 protein. D genes are given only for firm matches. Clone size is shown for a subset of rows, as once, few, many or a class of expanded clone.

D gene: .
clone size: .
J gene: TRBJ2-3
V gene: TRBV9
CDR3 DNA: TGTGCCAGCAGCGTATCAGGGGCCGGTGGAACAGATACGCAGTATTTT
CDR3 protein: CASSVSGAGGTDTQYF

D gene: .
clone size: few
J gene: TRBJ1-5
V gene: TRBV5-1
CDR3 DNA: TGCGCCAGCAGCTTGGCCGAGGATCAGCCCCAGCATTTT
CDR3 protein: CASSLAEDQPQHF

D gene: TRBD2
clone size: .
J gene: TRBJ2-1
V gene: TRBV7-9
CDR3 DNA: TGTGCCAGCAGCCCCTGGACTAGCGGGAAACGTTACAATGAGCAGTTCTTC
CDR3 protein: CASSPWTSGKRYNEQFF

D gene: TRBD1
clone size: .
J gene: TRBJ2-5
V gene: TRBV20-1
CDR3 DNA: TGCAGTGCTAGAGATGGGGCCGGACAGGGGAGTGAGACCCAGTACTTC
CDR3 protein: CSARDGAGQGSETQYF

D gene: .
clone size: few
J gene: TRBJ2-6
V gene: TRBV3-1
CDR3 DNA: TGTGCCAGCAGCCCCGTCCCCGGCAGGGCAAAGGCTGGGGCCAACGTCCTGACTTTC
CDR3 protein: CASSPVPGRAKAGANVLTF

D gene: .
clone size: .
J gene: TRBJ2-7
V gene: TRBV12-3/TRBV12-4
CDR3 DNA: TGTGCCAGCAGTTTAGGACCTGGGAGGGAGCAGTACTTC
CDR3 protein: CASSLGPGREQYF

D gene: .
clone size: many
J gene: TRBJ2-3
V gene: TRBV5-1
CDR3 DNA: TGCGCCAGCAGCTTACCAACCAGCACAGATACGCAGTATTTT
CDR3 protein: CASSLPTSTDTQYF

D gene: TRBD2
clone size: few
J gene: TRBJ2-1
V gene: TRBV20-1
CDR3 DNA: TGCAGTGCTAGAGGATCGCTAGCGGGACCAAATACACGTGAGCAGTTCTTC
CDR3 protein: CSARGSLAGPNTREQFF

D gene: TRBD2
clone size: few
J gene: TRBJ2-7
V gene: TRBV9
CDR3 DNA: TGTGCCAGCAGCACTAGCGGGAGCCCCTCCTACGAGCAGTACTTC
CDR3 protein: CASSTSGSPSYEQYF

D gene: .
clone size: many
J gene: TRBJ2-1
V gene: TRBV12-3/TRBV12-4
CDR3 DNA: TGTGCCACCTCACGGAACGCGAGGGGGGTCTACAATGAGCAGTTCTTC
CDR3 protein: CATSRNARGVYNEQFF

D gene: TRBD1
clone size: few
J gene: TRBJ2-7
V gene: TRBV10-3
CDR3 DNA: TGTGCCATCAGTGGGGGACAGGAGGTCGGGTTTTACGAGCAGTACTTC
CDR3 protein: CAISGGQEVGFYEQYF

D gene: .
clone size: .
J gene: TRBJ1-6
V gene: TRBV29-1
CDR3 DNA: TGCAGCGTTGAAGGCGGAGGGGAGAATTCACCCCTCCACTTT
CDR3 protein: CSVEGGGENSPLHF

D gene: TRBD1
clone size: many
J gene: TRBJ1-4
V gene: TRBV7-9
CDR3 DNA: TGTGCCAGCAGCTCTGGGGCGGGACAGCTTAATGAAAAACTGTTTTTT
CDR3 protein: CASSSGAGQLNEKLFF

D gene: TRBD2
clone size: .
J gene: TRBJ2-1
V gene: TRBV9
CDR3 DNA: TGTGCCAGCAGCGTACCCAATAGCGGGAGACTTAATGAGCAGTTCTTC
CDR3 protein: CASSVPNSGRLNEQFF

D gene: .
clone size: few
J gene: TRBJ1-6
V gene: TRBV4-1
CDR3 DNA: TGCGCCAGCAGCCAAGTTTATGAGTTCACCCTCCACTTT
CDR3 protein: CASSQVYEFTLHF

D gene: .
clone size: .
J gene: TRBJ1-6
V gene: TRBV4-1
CDR3 DNA: TGCGCCAGCAGCCAAGTGTTACACTTTGTCTTTAATTCACCCCTCCACTTT
CDR3 protein: CASSQVLHFVFNSPLHF

D gene: TRBD2
clone size: .
J gene: TRBJ2-7
V gene: TRBV27
CDR3 DNA: TGTGCCAGCAGTGCGACTAGCGGGAGGATTTACGAGCAGTACTTC
CDR3 protein: CASSATSGRIYEQYF

D gene: .
clone size: many
J gene: TRBJ1-2
V gene: TRBV12-3/TRBV12-4
CDR3 DNA: TGTGCCAGCAGTTTCACAGCTGTCGATGGCTACACCTTC
CDR3 protein: CASSFTAVDGYTF

D gene: TRBD2
clone size: few
J gene: TRBJ2-7
V gene: TRBV5-1
CDR3 DNA: TGCGCCAGCAGCTCCCCGACTAGCGGGGCCTACGAGCAGTACTTC
CDR3 protein: CASSSPTSGAYEQYF

D gene: .
clone size: .
J gene: TRBJ2-7
V gene: TRBV28
CDR3 DNA: TGTGCCAGCAGCCGCCGACAGCCACTTAGCTACGAGCAGTACTTC
CDR3 protein: CASSRRQPLSYEQYF

D gene: TRBD2
clone size: .
J gene: TRBJ2-3
V gene: TRBV5-4
CDR3 DNA: TGTGCCAGCAGCTACGGTGGCGGGAGCCCAGATACGCAGTATTTT
CDR3 protein: CASSYGGGSPDTQYF

D gene: .
clone size: few
J gene: TRBJ2-1
V gene: TRBV27
CDR3 DNA: TGTGCCAGCAGTTTATCTTTTAGGGGTGAGCAGTTCTTC
CDR3 protein: CASSLSFRGEQFF

D gene: TRBD2
clone size: .
J gene: TRBJ2-3
V gene: TRBV4-2
CDR3 DNA: TGTGCCAGCAGCCAAGGACTAGCGGTAACAGATACGCAGTATTTT
CDR3 protein: CASSQGLAVTDTQYF

D gene: .
clone size: .
J gene: TRBJ2-3
V gene: TRBV28
CDR3 DNA: TGTGCCAGCAGTTTGGGACGGGGTAACACAGATACGCAGTATTTT
CDR3 protein: CASSLGRGNTDTQYF

D gene: TRBD2
clone size: .
J gene: TRBJ2-1
V gene: TRBV19
CDR3 DNA: TGTGCCACGGGACTAGCGGGAGGCCCTTCTGATGAGCAGTTCTTC
CDR3 protein: CATGLAGGPSDEQFF

D gene: .
clone size: few
J gene: TRBJ2-1
V gene: TRBV6-1
CDR3 DNA: TGTGCCAGCAGTGAACCTCGCAGTTCCTGGAATGAGCAGTTCTTC
CDR3 protein: CASSEPRSSWNEQFF

D gene: .
clone size: .
J gene: TRBJ1-1
V gene: TRBV25-1
CDR3 DNA: TGTGCCAGCAGTGCGGGGGGCTACACTGAAGCTTTCTTT
CDR3 protein: CASSAGGYTEAFF

D gene: TRBD2
clone size: .
J gene: TRBJ2-3
V gene: TRBV3-1
CDR3 DNA: TGTGCCAGCAGCCAAGATCGTGGTAGCGGGAGCACAGATACGCAGTATTTT
CDR3 protein: CASSQDRGSGSTDTQYF

D gene: .
clone size: few
J gene: TRBJ2-1
V gene: TRBV9
CDR3 DNA: TGTGCCAGCAGCGTAGGAGGGACCCCCGGTAATGAGCAGTTCTTC
CDR3 protein: CASSVGGTPGNEQFF

D gene: .
clone size: .
J gene: TRBJ2-1
V gene: TRBV7-9
CDR3 DNA: TGTGCCAGCAGCTCCTCGAGAGGACAGTTCCATGAGCAGTTCTTC
CDR3 protein: CASSSSRGQFHEQFF

D gene: .
clone size: .
J gene: TRBJ2-5
V gene: TRBV20-1
CDR3 DNA: TGCAGTGCTAGAGAAGAAACAGGGAGGGAGACCCAGTACTTC
CDR3 protein: CSAREETGRETQYF

D gene: TRBD2
clone size: .
J gene: TRBJ2-3
V gene: TRBV20-1
CDR3 DNA: TGCAGTGCTGGAGCCATCCTTAGCGGGAAAGGGGATACGCAGTATTTT
CDR3 protein: CSAGAILSGKGDTQYF

D gene: .
clone size: .
J gene: TRBJ2-1
V gene: TRBV27
CDR3 DNA: TGTGCCAGCAGTCCCGGTGGGGTAGGTGAGCAGTTCTTC
CDR3 protein: CASSPGGVGEQFF

D gene: TRBD2
clone size: .
J gene: TRBJ2-7
V gene: TRBV25-1
CDR3 DNA: TGTGCCAGCGCGGGAGGGCGTTCCTACGAGCAGTACTTC
CDR3 protein: CASAGGRSYEQYF

D gene: TRBD1
clone size: few
J gene: TRBJ1-4
V gene: TRBV4-1
CDR3 DNA: TGCGCCAGCAGCCAAGACACAGGGGGCAGAGAAAAACTGTTTTTT
CDR3 protein: CASSQDTGGREKLFF

D gene: .
clone size: .
J gene: TRBJ2-1
V gene: TRBV11-2
CDR3 DNA: TGTGCCAGCAGCTCCAGGGGTTACAATGAGCAGTTCTTC
CDR3 protein: CASSSRGYNEQFF

D gene: TRBD2
clone size: .
J gene: TRBJ2-7
V gene: TRBV5-4
CDR3 DNA: TGTGCCAGCAGTACGGGACTAGCGGTCTACGAGCAGTACTTC
CDR3 protein: CASSTGLAVYEQYF

D gene: TRBD1
clone size: .
J gene: TRBJ2-7
V gene: TRBV11-2
CDR3 DNA: TGTGCCAGCAGCTTAGGGGGGACAGGAACCTACGAGCAGTACTTC
CDR3 protein: CASSLGGTGTYEQYF

D gene: TRBD2
clone size: few
J gene: TRBJ2-5
V gene: TRBV4-2
CDR3 DNA: TGTGCCAGCAGCATCATATCCGGGACTAACCAAGAGACCCAGTACTTC
CDR3 protein: CASSIISGTNQETQYF

D gene: .
clone size: .
J gene: TRBJ2-7
V gene: TRBV7-8
CDR3 DNA: TGTGCCAGCAGCTTAGAGGCGAAATACGAGCAGTACTTC
CDR3 protein: CASSLEAKYEQYF

D gene: .
clone size: .
J gene: TRBJ1-1
V gene: TRBV25-1
CDR3 DNA: TGTGCCAGCAGTGAACGCAGGGAGCAACTTGAAGCTTTCTTT
CDR3 protein: CASSERREQLEAFF

D gene: TRBD1
clone size: many
J gene: TRBJ1-1
V gene: TRBV7-2
CDR3 DNA: TGTGCCAGCAGCCCCTTCACAGGGGACACTGAAGCTTTCTTT
CDR3 protein: CASSPFTGDTEAFF

D gene: .
clone size: few
J gene: TRBJ1-2
V gene: TRBV9
CDR3 DNA: TGTGCCAGCAGCAGGACAGTAACGGATATGAACTATGGCTACACCTTC
CDR3 protein: CASSRTVTDMNYGYTF

D gene: .
clone size: many
J gene: TRBJ1-2
V gene: TRBV7-6
CDR3 DNA: TGTGCCAGCAGCCCACCGACGGATGGCTACACCTTC
CDR3 protein: CASSPPTDGYTF

D gene: .
clone size: few
J gene: TRBJ2-1
V gene: TRBV5-1
CDR3 DNA: TGCGCCAGCAGCTTGGTAGCGGATGGGTACAATGAGCAGTTCTTC
CDR3 protein: CASSLVADGYNEQFF

D gene: .
clone size: .
J gene: TRBJ2-5
V gene: TRBV28
CDR3 DNA: TGTGCCAGCAGTTTAGGCGGCTTGAGAGTAGAGACCCAGTACTTC
CDR3 protein: CASSLGGLRVETQYF

D gene: .
clone size: few
J gene: TRBJ2-7
V gene: TRBV16
CDR3 DNA: TGTGCCAGCAGCCCCTCCTCGACAGGCTACTACGAGCAGTACTTC
CDR3 protein: CASSPSSTGYYEQYF

D gene: TRBD2
clone size: many
J gene: TRBJ2-5
V gene: TRBV6-1
CDR3 DNA: TGTGCCAGCAGGGAGGGACTAGCGGACCAAGAGACCCAGTACTTC
CDR3 protein: CASREGLADQETQYF

D gene: TRBD1
clone size: many
J gene: TRBJ2-5
V gene: TRBV5-5
CDR3 DNA: TGTGCCAGCAGCTTGATTCCAAGTGGCAGGGGGTCCGGAGAGACCCAGTACTTC
CDR3 protein: CASSLIPSGRGSGETQYF

D gene: .
clone size: many
J gene: TRBJ1-1
V gene: TRBV6-6
CDR3 DNA: TGTGCCAGCAGTTACGTGGAGAACACTGAAGCTTTCTTT
CDR3 protein: CASSYVENTEAFF

D gene: .
clone size: .
J gene: TRBJ2-1
V gene: TRBV5-5
CDR3 DNA: TGTGCCAGCAGCCCCGGGACCCCTTTTTGGGAGTTCTTC
CDR3 protein: CASSPGTPFWEFF

D gene: .
clone size: .
J gene: TRBJ2-2
V gene: TRBV11-2
CDR3 DNA: TGTGCCAGCAGCTTAGTTGCGGTACTAATCACCGGGGAGCTGTTTTTT
CDR3 protein: CASSLVAVLITGELFF

D gene: TRBD2
clone size: .
J gene: TRBJ2-5
V gene: TRBV11-2
CDR3 DNA: TGTGCCAGCAGCTTTGTGTCGGGCGCTAGCGGGACAGCCCAAGAGACCCAGTACTTC
CDR3 protein: CASSFVSGASGTAQETQYF